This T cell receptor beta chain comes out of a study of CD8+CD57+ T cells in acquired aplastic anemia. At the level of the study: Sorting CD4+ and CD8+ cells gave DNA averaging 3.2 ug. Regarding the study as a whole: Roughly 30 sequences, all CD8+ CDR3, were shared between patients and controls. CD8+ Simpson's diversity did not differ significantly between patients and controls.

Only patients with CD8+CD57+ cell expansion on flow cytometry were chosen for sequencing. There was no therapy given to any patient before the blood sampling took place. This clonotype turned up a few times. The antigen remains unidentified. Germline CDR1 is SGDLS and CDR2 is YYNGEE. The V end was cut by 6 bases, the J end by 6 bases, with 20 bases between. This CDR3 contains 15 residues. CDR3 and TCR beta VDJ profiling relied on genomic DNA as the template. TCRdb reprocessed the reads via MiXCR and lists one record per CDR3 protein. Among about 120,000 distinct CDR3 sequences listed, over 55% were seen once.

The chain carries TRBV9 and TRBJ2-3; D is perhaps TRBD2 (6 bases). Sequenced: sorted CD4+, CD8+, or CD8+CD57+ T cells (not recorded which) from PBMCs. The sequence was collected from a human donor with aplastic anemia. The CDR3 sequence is CASTIGRRAIDTQYF. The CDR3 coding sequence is TGTGCCAGCACCATCGGTCGGAGGGCAATTGATACGCAGTATTTT.